The rows below give T cell receptor beta chains drawn from one sample of a study of early T cells in non-severe SARS-CoV-2 infection. TCRdb redid the calling of the 5' RACE reads with MiXCR, one entry per CDR3 protein. The table has about 21,000 distinct CDR3 sequences, about 4% seen once. Sequencing input: whole blood. These receptors were collected from an adult who was a healthcare worker with PCR-confirmed SARS-CoV-2 infection or an uninfected control (not recorded which). The conserved cysteine and the conserved F or W are not part of the CDR3 here. Clone size is given as once, few or many counts, or a class when the clone is expanded.

clone size | V gene | CDR3 protein
many | TRBV13 | ASSSRQGLISPLH
many | TRBV2 | ASSPVLRDRGRNTEAF
many | TRBV20-1 | SAPLRGGSYNEQF
few | TRBV12-3/TRBV12-4 | ASSLRLAGGPQTQY
many | TRBV25-1 | ASSPPGLPYEQY
many | TRBV20-1 | SSLAGARHSTDTQY
many | TRBV3-1 | ASSPDGYNSPLH
many | TRBV13 | ASSRYRVAYGYT
few | TRBV7-2 | ASSFGQGATGELF
many | TRBV7-2 | ASSLIFSGANVLT
many | TRBV12-3/TRBV12-4 | ASSQRGDGENEQF
few | TRBV7-3 | ASSLRSGGAPYNEQF
few | TRBV5-1 | ASSRDRGPSGELF
many | TRBV5-1 | ASSWGQGNYNEQF
many | TRBV2 | ASSVDGGGYNEQF
many | TRBV7-6 | ASSLAQGDGNTEAF
many | TRBV25-1 | ASSPPGRHYEQY
many | TRBV6-1 | ASRLQVVNTEAF
many | TRBV20-1 | SAHLPGTRVYNEQF
many | TRBV7-2 | ASSLSEKGGQY
medium-sized | TRBV7-9 | ASSLARDGTT
many | TRBV9 | ASSAGYYTGELF